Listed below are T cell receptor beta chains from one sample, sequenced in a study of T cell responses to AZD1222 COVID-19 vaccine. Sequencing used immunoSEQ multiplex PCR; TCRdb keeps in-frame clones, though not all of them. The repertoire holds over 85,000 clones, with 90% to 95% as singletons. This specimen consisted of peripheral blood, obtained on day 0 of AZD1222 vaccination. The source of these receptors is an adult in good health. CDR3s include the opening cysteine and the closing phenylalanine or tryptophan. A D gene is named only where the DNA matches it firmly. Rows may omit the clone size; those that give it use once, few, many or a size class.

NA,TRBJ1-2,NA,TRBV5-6,TGTGCCAGCAGTTCAGGGAGTCGGACAGCTAACTATGGCTACACCTTC,CASSSGSRTANYGYTF
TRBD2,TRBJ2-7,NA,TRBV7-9,TGTGCCAGCAGCCCGCTAGCGGGATCCCCGGAGCAGTACTTC,CASSPLAGSPEQYF
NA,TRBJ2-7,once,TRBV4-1,TGCGCCAGCAGCCAAGAGGCAGGCTCCGCCTACGAGCAGTACTTC,CASSQEAGSAYEQYF
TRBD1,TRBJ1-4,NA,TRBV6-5,TGTGCCAGCAGTAATGGGGACAGAAATAATGAAAAACTGTTTTTT,CASSNGDRNNEKLFF
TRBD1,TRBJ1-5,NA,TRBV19,TGTGCCAGTACAAGACAGGGATATTCTCAGCCCCAGCATTTT,CASTRQGYSQPQHF
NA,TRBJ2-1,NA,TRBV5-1,TGCGCCAGCAGCCCCGAACGTGACCCTGAGCAGTTCTTC,CASSPERDPEQFF
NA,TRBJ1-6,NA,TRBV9,TGTGCCAGCAGCGTAGGAGATTCACCCCTCCACTTT,CASSVGDSPLHF
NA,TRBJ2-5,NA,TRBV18,TGTGCCAGCTCACCCCGCCACGGCGGGTGGGAAGAGACCCAGTACTTC,CASSPRHGGWEETQYF
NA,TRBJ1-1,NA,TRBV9,TGTGCCAGCAGCGTTTTGAACGGGGTGAACACTGAAGCTTTCTTT,CASSVLNGVNTEAFF
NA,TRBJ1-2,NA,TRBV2,TGTGCCAGCAGTTACGGACCGTCCCATCCCCTAGCCTATGGCTACACCTTC,CASSYGPSHPLAYGYTF
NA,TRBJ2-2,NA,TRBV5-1,TGCGCCAGCAGCCCTGGAACCGGCGGGGAGCTGTTTTTT,CASSPGTGGELFF
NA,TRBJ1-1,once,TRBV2,TGTGCCAGCAGTGATCCAGGGGAGCTTATGAACACTGAAGCTTTCTTT,CASSDPGELMNTEAFF
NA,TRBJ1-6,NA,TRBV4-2,TGTGCCGGGGGACGGACTAATTCACCCCTCCACTTT,CAGGRTNSPLHF
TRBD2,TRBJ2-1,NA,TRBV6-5,TGTGCCAGCAGTCCCCCCGCGGGGGGGCCGAGTGAGCAGTTCTTC,CASSPPAGGPSEQFF
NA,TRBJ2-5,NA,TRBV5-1,TGCGCCAGCAGCCCGACAGGCCGCTCGGAGACCCAGTACTTC,CASSPTGRSETQYF
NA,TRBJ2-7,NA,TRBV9,TGTGCCAGCAGTGGGAACTCCTACGAGCAGTACTTC,CASSGNSYEQYF
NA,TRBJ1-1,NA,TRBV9,TGTGCCAGCAGTATATTGGATTCGAACACTGAAGCTTTCTTT,CASSILDSNTEAFF
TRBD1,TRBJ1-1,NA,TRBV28,TGTGCCAGCAGAGGACAGGGGTCCACTGAAGCTTTCTTT,CASRGQGSTEAFF
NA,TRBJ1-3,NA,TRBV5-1,TGCGCCAGCAGCTTACCGACCACAGGGAAATCTGGAAACACCATATATTTT,CASSLPTTGKSGNTIYF
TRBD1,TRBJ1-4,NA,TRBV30,TGTGCCTGGAGTCCGCCGGACAGGGGAGAAGAAAAACTGTTTTTT,CAWSPPDRGEEKLFF
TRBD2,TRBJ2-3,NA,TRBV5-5,TGTGCCAGCAGCCCCGGGTCCGGGCGGGGGGGCACAGATACGCAGTATTTT,CASSPGSGRGGTDTQYF
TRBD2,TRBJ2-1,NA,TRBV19,TGTGCCAGTAGTACCCTCGGACTAGCGGGAGTTAATGAGCAGTTCTTC,CASSTLGLAGVNEQFF
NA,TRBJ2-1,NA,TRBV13,TGTGCCAGCAGCTTAGGAGGCATAGAGCAGTTCTTC,CASSLGGIEQFF
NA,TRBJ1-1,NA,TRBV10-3,TGTGCCATCAGCCCGGGGGCAAACACTGAAGCTTTCTTT,CAISPGANTEAFF
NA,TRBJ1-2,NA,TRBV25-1,TGTGCCAGCAGTGGAGGGGCGTTCTATGGCTACACCTTC,CASSGGAFYGYTF
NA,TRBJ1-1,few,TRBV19,TGTGCCAGTAGCCGATCGTGGCGCAGGGTGGTAGGGGTAGACACTGAAGCTTTCTTT,CASSRSWRRVVGVDTEAFF
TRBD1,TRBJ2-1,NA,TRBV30,TGTGCCTGGAGTGTGTTCGGGACAGGGGAATTCTTC,CAWSVFGTGEFF
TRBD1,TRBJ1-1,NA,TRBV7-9,TGTGCCAGCAGCTTAGCGCGACAGGGGTATGAAGAGAGCACTGAAGCTTTCTTT,CASSLARQGYEESTEAFF
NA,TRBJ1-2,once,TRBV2,TGTGCCAGCACTAACGGGGCGGGGAACTATGGCTACACCTTC,CASTNGAGNYGYTF
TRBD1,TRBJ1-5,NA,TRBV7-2,TGTGCCAGCACCCACTCGGGACAGCCGACTCCCCAGCATTTT,CASTHSGQPTPQHF
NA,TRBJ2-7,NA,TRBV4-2,TGTGCCAGCAGCCAAGAGGAGGATAGCGGACAGTACTTC,CASSQEEDSGQYF
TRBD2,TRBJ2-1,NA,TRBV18,TGTGCCAGCTCACCCCCTAGCGGGGGGGCTAGGTACAATGAGCAGTTCTTC,CASSPPSGGARYNEQFF
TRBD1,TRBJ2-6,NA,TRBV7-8,TGTGCCAGCAGCAAACAGGGGAGAGCAGAGAGAGGAGGGGCCAACGTCCTGACTTTC,CASSKQGRAERGGANVLTF
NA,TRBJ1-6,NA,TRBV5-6,TGTGCCAGCAGCTTCCAGGGCCGTCGGAATTCACCCCTCCACTTT,CASSFQGRRNSPLHF
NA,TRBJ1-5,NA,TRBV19,TGTGCCACATCCAACAGGGCCATCCCGGAGCCCCAGCATTTT,CATSNRAIPEPQHF
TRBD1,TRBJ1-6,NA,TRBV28,TGTGCCAGCAGTTCGGCCTCCGGGACAGTGAATTCACCCCTCCACTTT,CASSSASGTVNSPLHF